Included here is one TCR beta chain sequence, with context. This sample was taken from a study of cytomegalovirus exposure and HLA in healthy donors. Use of 60 Vbeta and 13 Jbeta primers characterized the PCR. Measured with immunoSEQ multiplex PCR; TCRdb has only the in-frame clones, and not every one. Among under 200,000 clones listed, 80% were seen once. This CDR3 is built from 13 residues. CDR1 MNHNS and CDR2 SASEGT come from the germline V gene. V gave up 6 bases and J gave up 3 bases, with 9 bases separating them. Material: PBMCs. The chain carries TRBV6-1 and TRBJ1-5, with unresolved D. The source of this sequence is a human donor in good health. CDR3 in DNA: TGTGCCAGCAGCACAGTGCTCAATCAGCCCCAGCATTTT. Translated: CASSTVLNQPQHF.